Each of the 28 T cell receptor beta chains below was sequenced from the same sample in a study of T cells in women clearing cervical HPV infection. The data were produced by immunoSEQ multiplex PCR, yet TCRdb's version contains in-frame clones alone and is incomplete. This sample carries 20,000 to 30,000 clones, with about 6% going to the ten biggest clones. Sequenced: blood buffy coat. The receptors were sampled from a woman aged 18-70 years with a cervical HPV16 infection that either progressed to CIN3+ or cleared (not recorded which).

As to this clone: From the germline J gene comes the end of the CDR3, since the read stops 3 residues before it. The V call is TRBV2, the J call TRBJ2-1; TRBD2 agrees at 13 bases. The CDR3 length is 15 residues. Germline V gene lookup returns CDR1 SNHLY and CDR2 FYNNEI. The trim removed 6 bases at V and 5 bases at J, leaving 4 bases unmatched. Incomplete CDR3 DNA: TGTGCCAGCAGGGCTGGACTAGCGGGAGACAATGAG. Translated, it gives CASRAGLAGDNE. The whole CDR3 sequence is CASRAGLAGDNEQFF.

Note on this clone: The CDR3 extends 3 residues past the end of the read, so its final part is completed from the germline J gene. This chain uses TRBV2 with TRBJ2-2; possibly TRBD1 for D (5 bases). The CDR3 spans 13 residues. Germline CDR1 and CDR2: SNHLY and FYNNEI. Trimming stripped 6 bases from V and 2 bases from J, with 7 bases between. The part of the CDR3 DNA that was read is TGTGCCAGCAGGACAGATAACACCGGGGAG. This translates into CASRTDNTGE. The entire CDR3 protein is CASRTDNTGELFF.

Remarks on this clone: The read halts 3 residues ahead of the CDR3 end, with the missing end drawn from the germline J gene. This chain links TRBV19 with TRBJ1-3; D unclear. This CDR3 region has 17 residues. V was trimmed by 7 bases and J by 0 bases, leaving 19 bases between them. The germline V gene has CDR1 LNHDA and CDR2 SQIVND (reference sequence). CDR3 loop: CASMLATRLSSGNTIYF. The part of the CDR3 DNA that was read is TGTGCCAGTATGTTGGCCACCCGTTTGAGCTCTGGAAACACC.

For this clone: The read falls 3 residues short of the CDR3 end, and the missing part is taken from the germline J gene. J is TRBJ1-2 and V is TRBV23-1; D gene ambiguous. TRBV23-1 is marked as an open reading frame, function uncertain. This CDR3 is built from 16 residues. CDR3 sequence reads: CASSQSVTDIQLDYTF. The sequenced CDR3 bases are TGCGCCAGCAGTCAATCGGTTACCGACATTCAGCTCGAC.

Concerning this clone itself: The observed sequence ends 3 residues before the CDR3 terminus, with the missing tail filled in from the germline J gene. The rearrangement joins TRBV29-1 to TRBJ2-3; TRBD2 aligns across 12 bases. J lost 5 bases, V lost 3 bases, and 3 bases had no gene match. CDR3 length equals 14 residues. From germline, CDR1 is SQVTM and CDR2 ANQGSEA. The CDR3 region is CSVETSGRVDTQYF. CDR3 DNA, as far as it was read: TGCAGCGTTGAGACTAGCGGGAGAGTAGATACG.

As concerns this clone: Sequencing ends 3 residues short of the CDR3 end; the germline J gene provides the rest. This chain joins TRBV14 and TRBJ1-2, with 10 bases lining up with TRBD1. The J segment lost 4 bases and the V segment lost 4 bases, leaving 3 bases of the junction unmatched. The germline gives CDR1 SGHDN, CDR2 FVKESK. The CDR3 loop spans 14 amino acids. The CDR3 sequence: CASSRDRGPYGYTF. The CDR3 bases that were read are TGTGCCAGCAGCCGTGACAGGGGGCCCTATGGC.

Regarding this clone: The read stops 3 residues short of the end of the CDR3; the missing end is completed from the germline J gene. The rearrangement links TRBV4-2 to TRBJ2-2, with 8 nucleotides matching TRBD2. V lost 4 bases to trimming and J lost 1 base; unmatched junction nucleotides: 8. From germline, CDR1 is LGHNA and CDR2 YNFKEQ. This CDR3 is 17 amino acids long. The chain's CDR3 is CASSPGGIVVNTGELFF. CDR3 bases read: TGTGCCAGCAGCCCGGGGGGGATAGTAGTGAACACCGGGGAG.

The sequenced CDR3 bases are TGTGCCAGCAGTGAAGGACTAGGACCGACCTACGAG. Its protein product is CASSEGLGPTYE. The entire CDR3 protein is CASSEGLGPTYEQYF. The rearrangement links TRBV6-1 to TRBJ2-7, with TRBD2 as a possible D gene (6 bases). The CDR3 extends 3 residues past the end of the read, so its final part is completed from the germline J gene. The germline gives CDR1 MNHNS, CDR2 SASEGT. This CDR3 region has 15 residues. Trimming pared 1 base from V and 2 bases from J, leaving 12 bases between.

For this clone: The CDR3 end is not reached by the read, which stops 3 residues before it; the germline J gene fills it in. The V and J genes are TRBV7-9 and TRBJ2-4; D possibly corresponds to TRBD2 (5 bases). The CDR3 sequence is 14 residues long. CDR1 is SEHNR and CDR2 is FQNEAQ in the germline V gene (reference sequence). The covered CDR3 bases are TGTGCCAGCAGCTTAGGTAACGGGGAGAGCGGT. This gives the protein CASSLGNGESG. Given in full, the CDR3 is CASSLGNGESGQYF.

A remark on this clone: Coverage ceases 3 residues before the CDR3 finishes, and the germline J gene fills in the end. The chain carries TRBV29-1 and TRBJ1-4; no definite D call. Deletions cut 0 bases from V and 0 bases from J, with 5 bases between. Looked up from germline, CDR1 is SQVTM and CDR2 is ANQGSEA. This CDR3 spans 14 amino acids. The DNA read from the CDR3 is TGCAGCGTTGAAGACCATGCAACTAATGAAAAA. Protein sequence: CSVEDHATNEK. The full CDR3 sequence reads CSVEDHATNEKLFF. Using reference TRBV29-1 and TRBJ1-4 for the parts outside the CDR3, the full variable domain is SAVISQKPSRDICQRGTSLTIQCQVDSQVTMMFWYRQQPGQSLTLIATANQGSEATYESGFVIDKFPISRPNLTFSTLTVSNMSPEDSSIYLCSVEDHATNEKLFFGSGTQLSVL.

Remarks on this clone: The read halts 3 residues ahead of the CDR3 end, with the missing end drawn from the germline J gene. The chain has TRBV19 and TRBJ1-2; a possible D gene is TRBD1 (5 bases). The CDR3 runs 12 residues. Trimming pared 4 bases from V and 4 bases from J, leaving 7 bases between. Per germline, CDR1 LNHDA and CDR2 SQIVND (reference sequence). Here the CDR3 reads CASSNGGYGYTF. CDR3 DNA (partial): TGTGCCAGTAGTAACGGGGGCTATGGC.

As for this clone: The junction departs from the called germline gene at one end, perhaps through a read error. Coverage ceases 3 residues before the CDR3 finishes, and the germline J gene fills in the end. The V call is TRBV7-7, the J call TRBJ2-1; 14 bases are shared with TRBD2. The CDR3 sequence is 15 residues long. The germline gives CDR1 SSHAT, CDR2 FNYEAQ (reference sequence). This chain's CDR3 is CASSEGLAGVNEQFF. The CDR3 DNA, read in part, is TGTGCTAGCAGCGAGGGACTAGCGGGGGTCAATGAG.

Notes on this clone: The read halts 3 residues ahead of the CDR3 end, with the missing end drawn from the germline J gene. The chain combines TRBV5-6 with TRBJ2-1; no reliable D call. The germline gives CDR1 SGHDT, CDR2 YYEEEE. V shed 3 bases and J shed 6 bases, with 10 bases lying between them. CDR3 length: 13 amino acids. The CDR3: CASSSLALNEQFF. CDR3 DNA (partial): TGTGCCAGCAGCTCGTTGGCCCTCAATGAG.

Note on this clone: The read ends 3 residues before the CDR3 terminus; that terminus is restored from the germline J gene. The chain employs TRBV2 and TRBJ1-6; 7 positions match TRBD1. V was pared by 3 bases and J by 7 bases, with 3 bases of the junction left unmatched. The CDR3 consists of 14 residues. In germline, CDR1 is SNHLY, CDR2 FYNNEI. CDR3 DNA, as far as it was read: TGTGCCAGCAGTGAGAACAGGGGAAATTCACCC. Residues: CASSENRGNSP. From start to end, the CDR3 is CASSENRGNSPLHF. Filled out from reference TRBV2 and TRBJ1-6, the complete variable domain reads EPEVTQTPSHQVTQMGQEVILRCVPISNHLYFYWYRQILGQKVEFLVSFYNNEISEKSEIFDDQFSVERPDGSNFTLKIRSTKLEDSAMYFCASSENRGNSPLHFGNGTRLTVT.

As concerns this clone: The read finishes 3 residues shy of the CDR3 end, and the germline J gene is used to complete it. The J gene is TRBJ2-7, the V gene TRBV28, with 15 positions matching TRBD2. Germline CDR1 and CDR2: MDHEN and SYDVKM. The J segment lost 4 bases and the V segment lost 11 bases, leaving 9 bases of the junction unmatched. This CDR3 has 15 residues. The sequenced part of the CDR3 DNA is TGTGCCGGTTCGGCCGGGACTAGCGGGAGGTACGAG. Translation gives CAGSAGTSGRYE. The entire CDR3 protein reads CAGSAGTSGRYEQYF.

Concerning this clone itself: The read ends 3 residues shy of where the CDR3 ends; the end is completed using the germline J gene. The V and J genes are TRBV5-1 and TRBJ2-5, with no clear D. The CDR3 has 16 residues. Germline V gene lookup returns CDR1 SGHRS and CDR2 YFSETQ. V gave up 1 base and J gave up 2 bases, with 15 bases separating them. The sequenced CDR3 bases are TGCGCCAGCAGCTTGAGAGTGACTGGGTCACAAGAGACC. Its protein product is CASSLRVTGSQET. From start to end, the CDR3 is CASSLRVTGSQETQYF.

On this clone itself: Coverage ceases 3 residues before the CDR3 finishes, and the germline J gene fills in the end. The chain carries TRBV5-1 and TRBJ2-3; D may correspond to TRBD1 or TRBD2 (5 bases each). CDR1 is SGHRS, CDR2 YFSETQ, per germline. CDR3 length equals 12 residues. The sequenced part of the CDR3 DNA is TGCGCCAGCAGCTTGATAGGGGAGACG. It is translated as CASSLIGET. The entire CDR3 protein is CASSLIGETQYF.

The CDR3 here is CSARSGDQDRTDTQYF. The covered CDR3 bases are TGCAGTGCTAGATCAGGGGATCAGGACCGCACAGATACG. V usage is TRBV20-1 and J usage is TRBJ2-3, with D perhaps matching TRBD1 (6 bases). The read finishes 3 residues shy of the CDR3 end, and the germline J gene is used to complete it. Trimming pared 2 bases from V and 1 base from J, leaving 16 bases between. The CDR3 has 16 residues. Germline V gene data show CDR1 as DFQATT and CDR2 as SNEGSKA (reference sequence).

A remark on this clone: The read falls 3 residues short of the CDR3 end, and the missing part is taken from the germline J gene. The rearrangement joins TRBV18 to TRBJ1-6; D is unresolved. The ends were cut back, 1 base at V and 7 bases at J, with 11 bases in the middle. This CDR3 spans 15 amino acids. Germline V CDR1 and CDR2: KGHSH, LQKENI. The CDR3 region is CASSPQERANSPLHF. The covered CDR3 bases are TGTGCCAGCTCACCACAGGAGAGGGCGAATTCACCC.

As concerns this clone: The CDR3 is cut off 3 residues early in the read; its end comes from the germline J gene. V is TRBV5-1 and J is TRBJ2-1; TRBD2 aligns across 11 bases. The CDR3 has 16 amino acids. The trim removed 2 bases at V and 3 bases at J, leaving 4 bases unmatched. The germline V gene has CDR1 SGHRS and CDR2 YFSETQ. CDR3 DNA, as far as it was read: TGCGCCAGCAGCTTAGGGGGACTAGCGGACTACAATGAG. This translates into CASSLGGLADYNE. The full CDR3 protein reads CASSLGGLADYNEQFF. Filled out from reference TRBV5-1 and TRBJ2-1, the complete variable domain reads KAGVTQTPRYLIKTRGQQVTLSCSPISGHRSVSWYQQTPGQGLQFLFEYFSETQRNKGNFPGRFSGRQFSNSRSEMNVSTLELGDSALYLCASSLGGLADYNEQFFGPGTRLTVL.

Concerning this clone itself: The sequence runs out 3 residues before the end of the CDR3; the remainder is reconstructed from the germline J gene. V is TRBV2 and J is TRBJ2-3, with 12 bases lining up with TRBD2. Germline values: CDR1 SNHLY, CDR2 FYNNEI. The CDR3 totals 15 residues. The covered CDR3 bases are TGTGCCAGCAGCTCCGGGACTAGCGGGTTGGAGACG. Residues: CASSSGTSGLET. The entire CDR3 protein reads CASSSGTSGLETQYF.

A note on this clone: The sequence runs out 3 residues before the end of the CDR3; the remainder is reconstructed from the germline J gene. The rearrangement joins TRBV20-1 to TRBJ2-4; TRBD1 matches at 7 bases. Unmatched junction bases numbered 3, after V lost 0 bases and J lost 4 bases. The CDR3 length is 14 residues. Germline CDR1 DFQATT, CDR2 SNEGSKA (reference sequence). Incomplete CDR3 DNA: TGCAGTGCTAGAGATCTGGGACAGAAAAACATT. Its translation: CSARDLGQKNI. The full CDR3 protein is CSARDLGQKNIQYF.

CDR3: CASSLLSPNTGELFF. The CDR3 DNA, read in part, is TGCGCCAGCAGCTTGTTATCCCCGAACACCGGGGAG. The chain is built from TRBV5-1 and TRBJ2-2; D unresolved. The read ends 3 residues before the CDR3 terminus; that terminus is restored from the germline J gene. Germline assignment: CDR1 SGHRS and CDR2 YFSETQ. V was cut by 1 base and J by 0 bases, with 7 bases left in between. The CDR3 spans 15 residues. The full variable domain, completed using reference TRBV5-1 and TRBJ2-2, is KAGVTQTPRYLIKTRGQQVTLSCSPISGHRSVSWYQQTPGQGLQFLFEYFSETQRNKGNFPGRFSGRQFSNSRSEMNVSTLELGDSALYLCASSLLSPNTGELFFGEGSRLTVL.

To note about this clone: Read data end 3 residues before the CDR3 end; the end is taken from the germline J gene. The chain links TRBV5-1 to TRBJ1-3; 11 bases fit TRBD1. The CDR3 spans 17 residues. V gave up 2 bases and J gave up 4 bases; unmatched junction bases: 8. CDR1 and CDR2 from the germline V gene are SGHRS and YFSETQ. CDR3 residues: CASSFTGTGGLGNTIYF. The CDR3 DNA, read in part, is TGCGCCAGCAGCTTCACCGGGACAGGGGGTCTAGGAAACACC.

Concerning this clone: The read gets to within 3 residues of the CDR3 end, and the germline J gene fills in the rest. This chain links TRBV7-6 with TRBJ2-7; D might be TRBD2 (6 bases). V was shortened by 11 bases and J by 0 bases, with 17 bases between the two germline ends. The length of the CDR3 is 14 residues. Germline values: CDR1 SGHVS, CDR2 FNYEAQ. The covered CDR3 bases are TGTGCCCGCACCCAAGCGGGTAACTCCTACGAG. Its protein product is CARTQAGNSYE. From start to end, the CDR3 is CARTQAGNSYEQYF.

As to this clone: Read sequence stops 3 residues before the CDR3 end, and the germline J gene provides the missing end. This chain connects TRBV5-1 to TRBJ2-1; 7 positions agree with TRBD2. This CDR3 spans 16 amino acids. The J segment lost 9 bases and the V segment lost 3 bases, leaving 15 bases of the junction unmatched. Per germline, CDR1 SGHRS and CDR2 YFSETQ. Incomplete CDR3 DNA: TGCGCCAGCAGCTCCGGGGGGACTTCCCCTCCCTTTGAG. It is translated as CASSSGGTSPPFE. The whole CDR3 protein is CASSSGGTSPPFEQFF. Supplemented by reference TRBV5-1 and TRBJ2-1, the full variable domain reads KAGVTQTPRYLIKTRGQQVTLSCSPISGHRSVSWYQQTPGQGLQFLFEYFSETQRNKGNFPGRFSGRQFSNSRSEMNVSTLELGDSALYLCASSSGGTSPPFEQFFGPGTRLTVL.

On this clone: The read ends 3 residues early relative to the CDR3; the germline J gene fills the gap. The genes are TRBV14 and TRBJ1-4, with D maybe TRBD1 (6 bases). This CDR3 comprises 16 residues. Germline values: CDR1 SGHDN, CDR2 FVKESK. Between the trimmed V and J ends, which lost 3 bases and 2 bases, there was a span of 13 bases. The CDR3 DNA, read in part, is TGTGCCAGCAGCCAGAGGGGGTTAAGCACTAATGAAAAA. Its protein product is CASSQRGLSTNEK. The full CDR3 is CASSQRGLSTNEKLFF.

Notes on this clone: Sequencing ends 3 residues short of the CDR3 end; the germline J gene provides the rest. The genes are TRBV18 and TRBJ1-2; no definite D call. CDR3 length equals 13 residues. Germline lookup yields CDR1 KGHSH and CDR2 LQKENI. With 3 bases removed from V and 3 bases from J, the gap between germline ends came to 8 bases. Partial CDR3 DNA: TGTGCCAGCTCACCGAGTCAGGACTATGGC. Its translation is CASSPSQDYG. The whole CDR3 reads CASSPSQDYGYTF.